A selection of T cell receptor beta chains follows, all from one sample in a study of response to subunit inactivated influenza vaccine. TCRdb independently ran MiXCR on the RT-PCR reads; one entry per CDR3 protein. This sample has over 650,000 distinct CDR3 sequences, with approximately 17% found just once. The specimen was PBMCs from blood, collected 4 to 6 days after vaccination. The receptors were sampled from a middle-aged man who received an inactivated influenza vaccine. CDR3s include the opening cysteine and the closing phenylalanine or tryptophan. The order of the fields is J gene, D gene, V gene, clone size, CDR3 protein, CDR3 DNA. The D gene is left open where the match is weak. The size field is filled for only some rows; it gives once, few, many or a size class.

J: TRBJ2-5
D: NA
V: TRBV7-2
size: few
CDR3: CASSLGLGTETQYF
DNA: TGTGCCAGCAGCTTGGGACTTGGGACAGAGACCCAGTACTTC

J: TRBJ1-5
D: TRBD1
V: TRBV20-1
size: few
CDR3: CSAPRTGGLDQPQHF
DNA: TGCAGTGCTCCCCGGACAGGGGGCCTTGATCAGCCCCAGCATTTT

J: TRBJ2-5
D: NA
V: TRBV10-3
size: many
CDR3: CAISEKETQYF
DNA: TGTGCCATCAGTGAGAAAGAGACCCAGTACTTC

J: TRBJ1-2
D: NA
V: TRBV7-9
size: NA
CDR3: CASSFVREAGGYTF
DNA: TGTGCCAGCAGCTTTGTCAGGGAGGCAGGAGGCTACACCTTC

J: TRBJ2-3
D: TRBD2
V: TRBV20-1
size: NA
CDR3: CSAGLAGSTDTQYF
DNA: TGCAGTGCTGGACTAGCGGGATCCACAGATACGCAGTATTTT

J: TRBJ2-7
D: NA
V: TRBV5-1
size: NA
CDR3: CASSPYRQSTGEQYF
DNA: TGCGCCAGCAGCCCCTACCGACAGTCTACGGGGGAGCAGTACTTC

J: TRBJ2-5
D: TRBD2
V: TRBV6-1
size: NA
CDR3: CASRPLSGGLQETQYF
DNA: TGTGCCAGCAGACCCCTTAGCGGGGGGCTCCAAGAGACCCAGTACTTC

J: TRBJ2-7
D: TRBD1
V: TRBV24-1
size: NA
CDR3: CATSGDDPGQGDEQYF
DNA: TGTGCCACCAGTGGCGACGACCCGGGACAGGGGGACGAGCAGTACTTC

J: TRBJ2-1
D: TRBD2
V: TRBV4-3
size: NA
CDR3: CASSQLAGGLYEQFF
DNA: TGCGCCAGCAGCCAACTAGCGGGGGGGCTCTATGAGCAGTTCTTC

J: TRBJ2-1
D: NA
V: TRBV7-8
size: few
CDR3: CASKWDSYNEQFF
DNA: TGTGCCAGCAAATGGGACTCCTACAATGAGCAGTTCTTC

J: TRBJ2-2
D: NA
V: TRBV9
size: NA
CDR3: CASGGNPGELFF
DNA: TGTGCCAGCGGGGGTAACCCCGGGGAGCTGTTTTTT

J: TRBJ2-1
D: TRBD2
V: TRBV12-3/TRBV12-4
size: few
CDR3: CASSSTSGSTNEQFF
DNA: TGTGCCAGCAGCTCCACTAGCGGGAGTACAAATGAGCAGTTCTTC

J: TRBJ2-5
D: TRBD2
V: TRBV28
size: few
CDR3: CASSLRTSGGAKETQYF
DNA: TGTGCCAGCAGTCTCAGGACTAGCGGGGGGGCAAAAGAGACCCAGTACTTC

J: TRBJ2-3
D: TRBD2
V: TRBV20-1
size: NA
CDR3: CSARQTGTSETQYF
DNA: TGCAGTGCTAGGCAAACCGGGACTAGCGAAACGCAGTATTTT

J: TRBJ1-1
D: TRBD1
V: TRBV12-3/TRBV12-4
size: NA
CDR3: CASSDRVPAFF
DNA: TGTGCCAGCAGTGACAGGGTTCCAGCTTTCTTT

J: TRBJ2-7
D: NA
V: TRBV6-1
size: NA
CDR3: CASSEVVFATIFSYEQYF
DNA: TGTGCCAGCAGTGAAGTAGTTTTTGCCACTATTTTCTCCTACGAGCAGTACTTC

J: TRBJ1-1
D: NA
V: TRBV15
size: NA
CDR3: CATSRDPGNTEAFF
DNA: TGTGCCACCAGCAGAGACCCCGGGAACACTGAAGCTTTCTTT

J: TRBJ1-5
D: NA
V: TRBV2
size: NA
CDR3: CASRADSNQPQHF
DNA: TGTGCCAGCAGGGCGGATAGCAATCAGCCCCAGCATTTT

J: TRBJ1-4
D: TRBD1
V: TRBV12-3/TRBV12-4
size: NA
CDR3: CATQGDTNEKLFF
DNA: TGTGCCACCCAGGGGGATACTAATGAAAAACTGTTTTTT

J: TRBJ1-4
D: NA
V: TRBV12-3/TRBV12-4
size: few
CDR3: CASSPTRQVEKLFF
DNA: TGTGCCAGCAGTCCAACCAGACAGGTCGAAAAACTGTTTTTT

J: TRBJ1-5
D: TRBD1
V: TRBV4-2
size: NA
CDR3: CASSQETGVQPQHF
DNA: TGTGCCAGCAGCCAAGAGACAGGGGTTCAGCCCCAGCATTTT

J: TRBJ2-7
D: NA
V: TRBV3-1
size: NA
CDR3: CASSQGPGLTYEQYF
DNA: TGTGCCAGCAGCCAAGGTCCGGGTCTGACCTACGAGCAGTACTTC

J: TRBJ2-5
D: NA
V: TRBV10-2
size: few
CDR3: CASSESRGVQETQYF
DNA: TGCGCCAGCAGTGAGTCACGCGGAGTCCAAGAGACCCAGTACTTC

J: TRBJ2-1
D: NA
V: TRBV10-3
size: few
CDR3: CATKGDGPIEQFF
DNA: TGTGCCACCAAGGGGGACGGCCCGATTGAGCAGTTCTTC

J: TRBJ1-1
D: NA
V: TRBV20-1
size: few
CDR3: CSAAIDRSEAFF
DNA: TGCAGTGCTGCTATAGACCGCAGTGAAGCTTTCTTT

J: TRBJ2-7
D: TRBD1
V: TRBV20-1
size: NA
CDR3: CSALRDRGTAEQYF
DNA: TGCAGTGCACTGAGGGACAGGGGAACCGCCGAGCAGTACTTC

J: TRBJ2-5
D: NA
V: TRBV6-5
size: NA
CDR3: CASSYAGNRDETQYF
DNA: TGTGCCAGCAGTTACGCCGGTAACAGGGATGAGACCCAGTACTTC

J: TRBJ2-5
D: TRBD1
V: TRBV7-7
size: few
CDR3: CASSLSGGDGPNQETQYF
DNA: TGTGCCAGCAGCTTATCAGGGGGCGACGGACCAAACCAAGAGACCCAGTACTTC

J: TRBJ2-7
D: NA
V: TRBV20-1
size: few
CDR3: CSASGAPVAGPYEQYF
DNA: TGCAGTGCTAGTGGGGCCCCGGTGGCAGGGCCCTACGAGCAGTACTTC

J: TRBJ2-7
D: TRBD1
V: TRBV5-6
size: few
CDR3: CASSSPAGTESYEQYF
DNA: TGTGCCAGCAGCTCCCCCGCCGGGACAGAGAGCTACGAGCAGTACTTC

J: TRBJ2-7
D: NA
V: TRBV7-2
size: NA
CDR3: CASSLRPRYEQYF
DNA: TGTGCCAGCAGCTTACGGCCTCGGTACGAGCAGTACTTC

J: TRBJ2-3
D: NA
V: TRBV29-1
size: NA
CDR3: CSAAGIGATDTQYF
DNA: TGCAGCGCCGCAGGGATCGGGGCCACAGATACGCAGTATTTT

J: TRBJ2-3
D: TRBD2
V: TRBV6-1
size: few
CDR3: CASRGGLAGRTDTQYF
DNA: TGTGCCAGCAGAGGGGGACTAGCGGGACGCACAGATACGCAGTATTTT

J: TRBJ2-3
D: NA
V: TRBV5-8
size: NA
CDR3: CASGLASGVDTQYF
DNA: TGTGCCAGCGGACTTGCGTCTGGGGTCGATACGCAGTATTTT

J: TRBJ1-1
D: NA
V: TRBV15
size: NA
CDR3: CATSRDRFGATRPEAFF
DNA: TGTGCCACCAGCAGAGACCGATTCGGGGCGACTCGTCCTGAAGCTTTCTTT

J: TRBJ1-3
D: NA
V: TRBV12-3/TRBV12-4
size: NA
CDR3: CASSFAGNTIYF
DNA: TGTGCCAGCAGTTTCGCCGGGAACACCATATATTTT

J: TRBJ2-7
D: NA
V: TRBV5-1
size: few
CDR3: CASSLGPGPSSYEQYF
DNA: TGCGCCAGCAGCTTGGGACCAGGCCCCAGCTCCTACGAGCAGTACTTC

J: TRBJ2-5
D: NA
V: TRBV7-9
size: NA
CDR3: CASSPHLQETQYF
DNA: TGTGCCAGCAGCCCACACCTACAAGAGACCCAGTACTTC

J: TRBJ1-2
D: NA
V: TRBV12-3/TRBV12-4
size: few
CDR3: CASSLRRSDGYTF
DNA: TGTGCCAGCAGTTTGAGACGGTCTGACGGCTACACCTTC

J: TRBJ2-3
D: TRBD1
V: TRBV4-2
size: few
CDR3: CASSQALDRVGTDTQYF
DNA: TGTGCCAGCAGCCAAGCGTTGGACAGGGTGGGTACAGATACGCAGTATTTT

J: TRBJ1-1
D: NA
V: TRBV7-2
size: few
CDR3: CASRTGTQEAFF
DNA: TGTGCCAGCAGAACCGGGACACAAGAAGCTTTCTTT